A single T cell receptor beta chain is shown here with its context. It was with 60 Vbeta and 13 Jbeta primers that the PCR ran. TCRdb's copy holds only in-frame clones and misses some; the assay was immunoSEQ multiplex PCR. The sample has just over 65,000 clones, about 81% seen once. The CDR3 consists of 15 residues. The germline CDR1 and CDR2 sequences are SGHRS and YFSETQ. V lost 0 bases and J 0 bases, leaving 7 bases between the germline ends. The entry originates in a study of cytomegalovirus exposure and HLA in healthy donors. The rearrangement joins TRBV5-1 to TRBJ1-5; TRBD1 might be the D (5 bases). This sequence originates from a human donor in good health. Specimen: PBMCs. CDR3 region: CASSLDRYSNQPQHF. The DNA of the CDR3 is TGCGCCAGCAGCTTGGACAGGTATAGCAATCAGCCCCAGCATTTT. Variable domain in full (rest from reference TRBV5-1 and TRBJ1-5): KAGVTQTPRYLIKTRGQQVTLSCSPISGHRSVSWYQQTPGQGLQFLFEYFSETQRNKGNFPGRFSGRQFSNSRSEMNVSTLELGDSALYLCASSLDRYSNQPQHFGDGTRLSIL.